The 5 T cell receptor beta chains in this list originate from one sample, sequenced in a study of identical twins. TCRdb independently ran MiXCR on the 5' RACE reads; one entry per CDR3 protein. The sample includes 700,000 or so distinct CDR3 sequences, about 20% of them seen just once. These data were likewise used in another study, on T cells expressing NK-cell markers.

Sequencing was performed on PBMCs. These receptors all stem from a woman aged 18 to 35 in good health.

The chain is built from TRBV10-3 and TRBJ1-5; D unclear. Trimming stripped 0 bases from V and 7 bases from J, with 7 bases between. CDR1 ENHRY and CDR2 SYGVKD come from the germline V gene. The CDR3 sequence is 13 residues long. The CDR3 DNA sequence: TGTGCCATCAGTGAGTCCGAGAACCAGCCCCAGCATTTT. This encodes CAISESENQPQHF.

This clonotype was seen only a few times. The genes are TRBV29-1 and TRBJ2-5; D gene uncertain. Germline CDR1 and CDR2: SQVTM and ANQGSEA. Deletions cut 7 bases from V and 1 base from J, with 13 bases between. The CDR3 is 13 amino acids. CDR3 in DNA: TGCAGCGCCAGGTCTGGTCTCCAAGAGACCCAGTACTTC. It specifies CSARSGLQETQYF.

This clonotype was counted between two and nine times. This chain joins TRBV20-1 and TRBJ2-7; D not resolved. CDR1 and CDR2 from the germline V gene are DFQATT and SNEGSKA (reference sequence). V lost 1 base and J 6 bases, leaving 7 bases between the germline ends. The CDR3 sequence is 11 residues long. The CDR3 region has the DNA TGCAGTGCTAGAGCTCTCCCCGAGCAGTACTTC. Amino acid sequence: CSARALPEQYF.

J is TRBJ1-2 and V is TRBV29-1, with D hard to call. Trimming left V 5 bases short and J 2 bases short, with 6 bases between. Germline CDR1 reads SQVTM; CDR2 reads ANQGSEA. The CDR3 runs to 11 residues. CDR3 coding DNA: TGCAGCGTTACAGAGAACTATGGCTACACCTTC. The encoded protein is CSVTENYGYTF.

This clonotype was found a few times. V gene TRBV15 combines with J gene TRBJ1-4; maybe TRBD1 (6 bases). Germline assignment: CDR1 LNHNV and CDR2 YYDKDF (reference sequence). Trimming stripped 1 base from V and 11 bases from J, with 14 bases between. This CDR3 has 14 residues. The CDR3 DNA is TGTGCCACCAGCAGAGTTCAGGGGTTTAGGAAACTGTTTTTT. Translated, it gives CATSRVQGFRKLFF.